This T cell receptor beta chain was found in a study of blood T cell repertoires in COVID-19. Repertoires were generated with immunoSEQ multiplex PCR, while TCRdb's copy carries only in-frame clones and drops some. The sample includes around 97,000 clones, more than 75% of them seen just once. The CDR3 consists of 13 residues. The germline V gene has CDR1 SGHTA and CDR2 FQGNSA. The J segment lost 7 bases and the V segment lost 6 bases, leaving 8 bases of the junction unmatched. The sample consisted of peripheral blood. The chain carries TRBV7-2 and TRBJ1-2; 7 bases are a match to TRBD1. The TCR was taken from a human donor in a cohort sampled during active COVID-19. CDR3 coding DNA: TGTGCCAGCAGGAAAATAAACAGGGGTGGCTACACCTTC. Its protein is CASRKINRGGYTF.